Shown below are 3 T cell receptor beta chains from a single sample sequenced in a study of T cells in localized non-small cell lung cancer (dated by TCRdb to between 2020 and 2021). The method behind the library was the immunoSEQ multiplex PCR assay. The clones in this table, taken by TCRdb from immuneACCESS, are in-frame only. Not every clone is retained; where verified, under half of the shortfall comes from an unresolved V gene, and the cause of the rest is unknown. Recorded for this sample are approximately 31,000 clones; approximately 81% of them occurred a single time. The top ten clones comprise 35% to 45% of the sample. This sample comprised peripheral blood, obtained before any cancer treatment. These receptors all stem from a male donor at least 60 years old with stage II squamous cell lung carcinoma.

In its sample, this clone was seen a few times. The rearrangement uses TRBV5-4 and TRBJ2-3; D uncertain. The CDR3 runs to 15 residues. Between the trimmed V and J ends, which lost 2 bases and 0 bases, there was a span of 10 bases. Germline assignment: CDR1 SGHNT and CDR2 YYREEE (reference sequence). CDR3 DNA sequence: TGTGCCAGCAGCTTAAGGACGGGTAGCACAGATACGCAGTATTTT. Protein product: CASSLRTGSTDTQYF. Combining the CDR3 with reference TRBV5-4 and TRBJ2-3 gives the whole variable domain ETGVTQSPTHLIKTRGQQVTLRCSSQSGHNTVSWYQQALGQGPQFIFQYYREEENGRGNFPPRFSGLQFPNYSSELNVNALELDDSALYLCASSLRTGSTDTQYFGPGTRLTVL.

V gene TRBV5-1 combines with J gene TRBJ2-2; 8 nucleotides line up with TRBD2. CDR1 is SGHRS and CDR2 is YFSETQ in the germline V gene. The CDR3 is made up of 14 amino acids. The junction had 1 base not matched to a gene; V was cut back by 4 bases and J by 2 bases. This chain's CDR3 is CASSRGGNTGELFF. CDR3 coding DNA: TGCGCCAGCAGCCGGGGGGGAAACACCGGGGAGCTGTTTTTT.

This clone was seen a few times. An end of the junction does not agree with germline; a read error may underlie this. This chain links TRBV5-5 with TRBJ2-7, with 9 bases aligning to TRBD1. Germline V CDR1 and CDR2: SGHKS, YYEKEE (reference sequence). The CDR3 loop spans 15 amino acids. The CDR3 sequence: CASSFPGTGSFEQYF. In nucleotides, the CDR3 is TGTGCCAGCAGCTTTCCCGGGACAGGGTCCTTCGAGCAGTACTTC.